The next 24 T cell receptor beta chains were all read from a single sample in a study of neoadjuvant anti-PD-1 for oral cavity cancer. The protocol was immunoSEQ multiplex PCR, while the TCRdb copy is restricted to in-frame clones and leaves out a portion. The sample holds 60,000 to 75,000 clones, roughly 80% seen once. The sequencing used PBMCs, collected before nivolumab (anti-PD-1) treatment. The receptors come from a person aged 35-80 years with oral cavity squamous cell carcinoma.

The genes are TRBV28 and TRBJ1-3; D gene ambiguous. CDR1 and CDR2 from the germline V gene are MDHEN and SYDVKM. The V end lost 3 bases, the J end lost 3 bases, and 3 bases lay between the germline ends. There are 12 residues in the CDR3. CDR3 bases: TGTGCCAGCAGTTTTCGTGGAAACACCATATATTTT. Encoded protein: CASSFRGNTIYF.

V is TRBV5-1 and J is TRBJ2-1, with D possibly TRBD1 on 6 matching bases. From germline, CDR1 is SGHRS and CDR2 YFSETQ. Trimming took 5 bases from V and 7 from J, leaving 22 bases between them. The CDR3 extends over 16 amino acids. DNA of the CDR3: TGCGCCAGCAGTGCAGGGGCTCCCATTTGGGGGAATGAGCAGTTCTTC. Residues: CASSAGAPIWGNEQFF.

The chain recombines TRBV20-1 with TRBJ1-2; a possible D gene is TRBD1 (6 bases). This CDR3 region has 11 residues. CDR1 is DFQATT, CDR2 SNEGSKA, per germline (reference sequence). V was shortened by 7 bases and J by 7 bases, with 13 bases between the two germline ends. The CDR3 DNA sequence: TGCAGTGTCGAGGGGGATGCTGGCTACACCTTC. It encodes CSVEGDAGYTF.

V gene TRBV10-3 combines with J gene TRBJ2-7; the D is unclear. V lost 0 bases to trimming and J lost 9 bases, with 15 bases between them. Germline values: CDR1 ENHRY, CDR2 SYGVKD. The CDR3 runs to 14 residues. CDR3 sequence reads: CAISESTPSKLQYF. The DNA for the CDR3 is TGTGCCATCAGTGAGTCGACGCCGTCTAAATTGCAGTACTTC.

The V call is TRBV7-9, the J call TRBJ1-4; D call uncertain. The CDR3 spans 13 residues. Per germline, CDR1 SEHNR and CDR2 FQNEAQ (reference sequence). V was cut by 5 bases and J by 4 bases, with 8 bases left in between. The CDR3 loop reads CASSVQLNEKLFF. CDR3 in DNA: TGTGCCAGCAGCGTACAGCTTAATGAAAAACTGTTTTTT.

V usage is TRBV6-1 and J usage is TRBJ2-7; D may correspond to TRBD1 or TRBD2 (5 bases each). The germline gives CDR1 MNHNS, CDR2 SASEGT. CDR3 length equals 13 residues. The V end was cut by 7 bases, the J end by 1 base, with 11 bases between. CDR3 sequence (DNA): TGTGCCAGCACTTGGGACGGATCCTACGAGCAGTACTTC. It translates to CASTWDGSYEQYF.

The rearrangement joins TRBV6-5 to TRBJ1-6; D is undetermined. The V gene's germline CDR1 is MNHEY and CDR2 SVGAGI. The CDR3 is made up of 15 amino acids. V lost 6 bases and J lost 7, with 16 bases in between. The chain's CDR3 is CASSSRRGGNSPLHF. In DNA, the CDR3 is TGTGCCAGCAGCTCCCGGCGGGGAGGCAATTCACCCCTCCACTTT.

The rearrangement joins TRBV10-3 to TRBJ1-1; 9 bases match TRBD1. V lost 8 bases, J lost 4 bases, and 11 bases stayed unmatched. The CDR3 consists of 15 residues. Germline CDR1 ENHRY, CDR2 SYGVKD. The DNA for the CDR3 is TGTGCCATCCGGGGAACAGGGGGCGCCGGCACTGAAGCTTTCTTT. Protein: CAIRGTGGAGTEAFF.

The CDR3 nucleotides are TGTGCCAGTAGTACTACGGGCGCGGGCGGTGAAGCTTTCTTT. It codes for CASSTTGAGGEAFF. The gene calls are TRBV19 and TRBJ1-1, with no clear D. CDR3 size: 14 residues. Germline V gives CDR1 LNHDA, CDR2 SQIVND (reference sequence). The V end was cut by 4 bases, the J end by 7 bases, with 16 bases between.

The chain joins TRBV7-8 to TRBJ1-2; no definite D call. In germline, CDR1 is SGHVS, CDR2 FQNEAQ. The CDR3 totals 14 residues. With 5 bases removed from V and 2 bases from J, the gap between germline ends came to 12 bases. CDR3 coding DNA: TGTGCCAGCAGCCTCTCAGACAAAAACTATGGCTACACCTTC. Translation gives CASSLSDKNYGYTF.

In its sample, this clone is medium-sized. The gene calls are TRBV7-9 and TRBJ2-7; D gene unclear. Trimming left V 6 bases short and J 0 bases short, with 9 bases between. The CDR3 spans 13 residues. Germline CDR1 SEHNR, CDR2 FQNEAQ (reference sequence). CDR3 in DNA: TGTGCCAGCAGAGAACAGAACTCCTACGAGCAGTACTTC. Translating gives CASREQNSYEQYF.

The V gene is TRBV19, the J gene TRBJ1-5, with D possibly TRBD1 on 5 matching bases. V was trimmed by 9 bases and J by 2 bases, leaving 20 bases between them. The germline V gene encodes CDR1 LNHDA and CDR2 SQIVND (reference sequence). The CDR3 length is 16 residues. CDR3 nucleotides: TGTGCCAGCTCTAAGGCGGATATAGGGGGCAATCAGCCCCAGCATTTT. Its translation is CASSKADIGGNQPQHF.

The V and J genes are TRBV11-2 and TRBJ1-5, with D uncertain. The CDR3 has 15 residues. The V end lost 2 bases, the J end lost 2 bases, and 10 bases lay between the germline ends. CDR1 is SGHAT, CDR2 FQNNGV, per germline. The CDR3 DNA follows: TGTGCCAGCAGCTTACGGGGATCCGGCAATCAGCCCCAGCATTTT. Its protein is CASSLRGSGNQPQHF.

This chain links TRBV12-5 with TRBJ1-1, with D tentatively TRBD1 (5 bases). V shed 6 bases and J shed 4 bases, with 9 bases lying between them. Germline CDR1 LGHNT, CDR2 FRNRAP. The CDR3 contains 12 residues. Here the CDR3 reads CASGTGFTEAFF. The CDR3 bases are TGTGCTAGTGGCACAGGATTCACTGAAGCTTTCTTT.

The V and J genes are TRBV7-8 and TRBJ2-3; 7 bases align to TRBD2. V trimming: 6 bases; J trimming: 4 bases; junction bases outside the gene matches: 13. CDR1 is SGHVS and CDR2 is FQNEAQ in the germline V gene. The CDR3 sequence is 16 residues long. This CDR3 reads CASSRRGLQLSDTQYF. CDR3 DNA: TGTGCCAGCAGTCGGAGGGGACTACAACTCTCAGATACGCAGTATTTT.

This clone has just a few counts. J is TRBJ1-5 and V is TRBV28, with 9 nucleotides matching TRBD1. V lost 3 bases to trimming and J lost 6 bases; unmatched junction nucleotides: 6. The CDR3 runs to 15 residues. Germline CDR1 MDHEN, CDR2 SYDVKM. The CDR3 coding sequence is TGTGCCAGCAGTTTCGCCGGGACAGGGATTCAGCCCCAGCATTTT. Translation gives CASSFAGTGIQPQHF. Based on the CDR3 plus reference TRBV28 and TRBJ1-5, the full variable domain is DVKVTQSSRYLVKRTGEKVFLECVQDMDHENMFWYRQDPGLGLRLIYFSYDVKMKEKGDIPEGYSVSREKKERFSLILESASTNQTSMYLCASSFAGTGIQPQHFGDGTRLSIL.

The chain combines TRBV10-1 with TRBJ2-3; possible D gene TRBD1, 6 bases. Trimming removed 6 bases from V and 4 bases from J, with 11 bases in between. The CDR3 runs 13 residues. Germline lookup yields CDR1 WNHNN and CDR2 SYGVQD (reference sequence). This chain's CDR3 is CASSRQGSDTQYF. As DNA, the CDR3 is TGCGCCAGCAGCCGGCAGGGGTCAGATACGCAGTATTTT.

This clone was detected only a few times. This chain links TRBV5-1 with TRBJ1-1; 9 positions match TRBD1. Unmatched junction bases numbered 9, after V lost 6 bases and J lost 3 bases. From germline, CDR1 is SGHRS and CDR2 YFSETQ. The CDR3 is 15 residues long. Here the CDR3 DNA reads TGCGCCAGCAACGACAGGGGGATGGCAGACACTGAAGCTTTCTTT. This gives the protein CASNDRGMADTEAFF.

This chain uses TRBV12-5 with TRBJ2-3; D tentatively reads TRBD1 or TRBD2 (6 bases each). Germline values: CDR1 LGHNT, CDR2 FRNRAP. The CDR3 covers 18 residues. V lost 1 base and J lost 4, with 21 bases in between. The CDR3 DNA follows: TGTGCTAGTGGTTTGGCGACTCTGACTAGACAGGTCCCAGATACGCAGTATTTT. Translating gives CASGLATLTRQVPDTQYF. The variable domain in full, with the rest retrieved from reference TRBV12-5 and TRBJ2-3, is DARVTQTPRHKVTEMGQEVTMRCQPILGHNTVFWYRQTMMQGLELLAYFRNRAPLDDSGMPKDRFSAEMPDATLATLKIQPSEPRDSAVYFCASGLATLTRQVPDTQYFGPGTRLTVL.

This clone has more than one count but fewer than ten. J is TRBJ2-3 and V is TRBV9, with 10 positions matching TRBD2. The CDR3 loop spans 16 amino acids. V dropped 0 bases and J dropped 7; count of bases not matched to a gene: 8. Germline V lookup: CDR1 SGDLS, CDR2 YYNGEE. CDR3 region: CASSVDSGGFRNTQYF. The CDR3, as DNA: TGTGCCAGCAGCGTAGATAGCGGGGGGTTCCGAAATACGCAGTATTTT.

The chain is built from TRBV19 and TRBJ2-2; D may be TRBD1 or TRBD2 (5 bases each). The CDR3 has 13 amino acids. Germline values: CDR1 LNHDA, CDR2 SQIVND (reference sequence). Trimming stripped 5 bases from V and 6 bases from J, with 10 bases between. In nucleotides, the CDR3 is TGTGCCAGTAGTGCCCAGGGAGCCGGGGAGCTGTTTTTT. Its protein product is CASSAQGAGELFF.

V usage is TRBV18 and J usage is TRBJ2-1; D is unresolved. V lost 3 bases, J lost 0 bases, and 9 bases lay in between. CDR1 and CDR2 from the germline V gene are KGHSH and LQKENI. CDR3 length equals 15 residues. The CDR3 region is CASSPLQRSYNEQFF. CDR3 DNA sequence: TGTGCCAGCTCACCCTTACAACGCTCCTACAATGAGCAGTTCTTC. The whole variable domain, remainder taken from reference TRBV18 and TRBJ2-1, is NAGVMQNPRHLVRRRGQEARLRCSPMKGHSHVYWYRQLPEEGLKFMVYLQKENIIDESGMPKERFSAEFPKEGPSILRIQQVVRGDSAAYFCASSPLQRSYNEQFFGPGTRLTVL.

The rearrangement links TRBV14 to TRBJ2-5, with TRBD2 as a possible D gene (5 bases). V was pared by 4 bases and J by 5 bases, with 17 bases between. The germline gives CDR1 SGHDN, CDR2 FVKESK. The CDR3 contains 15 residues. The CDR3 sequence is CASSLKWQAAETQYF. DNA for the CDR3: TGTGCCAGCAGCCTAAAGTGGCAAGCGGCGGAGACCCAGTACTTC.

J is TRBJ2-1 and V is TRBV6-5; TRBD2 matches 8 bases. The germline gives CDR1 MNHEY, CDR2 SVGAGI. Trimming cost V 0 bases and J 5 bases; bases outside gene matches: 6. CDR3 length: 16 residues. The CDR3 sequence is CASSYSKAGVDNEQFF. The CDR3 coding sequence is TGTGCCAGCAGTTACTCGAAAGCGGGAGTAGACAATGAGCAGTTCTTC.